Listed here are 30 T cell receptor beta chains from one sample, sequenced in a study of cytomegalovirus exposure and HLA in healthy donors. Primers for the PCR totalled 60 Vbeta and 13 Jbeta. Here immunoSEQ multiplex PCR was the method, and the copy in TCRdb shows in-frame clones only, minus some. The profile shows about 78,000 clones, approximately 80% of them singletons. Material: PBMCs. Source of these receptors: a woman aged 45-65 years in good health and CMV-seropositive.

This chain links TRBV11-2 with TRBJ1-1, with TRBD1 matching 9 bases. The CDR3 loop spans 15 amino acids. The trim removed 0 bases at V and 11 bases at J, leaving 10 bases unmatched. Per the germline V gene, CDR1 is SGHAT and CDR2 is FQNNGV. In nucleotides, the CDR3 is TGTGCCAGCAGCTTAGACCCTGGACAGGGGAATGGGGCTTTCTTT. Encoded protein: CASSLDPGQGNGAFF.

J is TRBJ2-1 and V is TRBV10-2, with 9 bases fitting TRBD2. The CDR3 is 17 amino acids. Germline V gives CDR1 WSHSY, CDR2 SAAADI. V lost 4 bases to trimming and J lost 1 base; unmatched junction nucleotides: 8. CDR3 amino acids: CASSAFGSGSSYNEQFF. In DNA, the CDR3 is TGCGCCAGCAGTGCGTTCGGTAGCGGGAGTTCCTACAATGAGCAGTTCTTC.

V and J are TRBV7-9 and TRBJ1-1; D is ambiguous. Per germline, CDR1 SEHNR and CDR2 FQNEAQ (reference sequence). V was trimmed by 8 bases and J by 4 bases, leaving 11 bases between them. This CDR3 region has 12 residues. The CDR3: CASGERVTEAFF. The CDR3 DNA reads TGTGCCAGCGGGGAGCGGGTCACTGAAGCTTTCTTT.

The rearrangement joins TRBV29-1 to TRBJ2-1; 8 nucleotides agree with TRBD2. CDR3 length: 14 residues. Germline CDR1 is SQVTM and CDR2 is ANQGSEA. Unmatched junction bases numbered 5, after V lost 4 bases and J lost 3 bases. DNA of the CDR3: TGCAGCGTTGGTCGGGGGGGACTCTACAATGAGCAGTTCTTC. This codes for CSVGRGGLYNEQFF.

The V call is TRBV19, the J call TRBJ1-1; D is uncertain. Germline CDR1 reads LNHDA; CDR2 reads SQIVND (reference sequence). Trimming cost V 3 bases and J 1 base, with 6 bases left between them. The CDR3 sequence is 13 residues long. The CDR3 coding sequence is TGTGCCAGTAGTATCGGGGAGAACACTGAAGCTTTCTTT. The encoded protein is CASSIGENTEAFF.

The gene calls are TRBV7-6 and TRBJ1-1; tentatively, D is TRBD1 (6 bases). V gave up 5 bases and J gave up 4 bases, with 14 bases separating them. This CDR3 has 14 residues. The germline V gene has CDR1 SGHVS and CDR2 FNYEAQ. The CDR3 DNA reads as TGTGCCAGCAGCCGAATCAGAGGGGGCACTGAAGCTTTCTTT. Its translation is CASSRIRGGTEAFF.

The J gene is TRBJ1-6, the V gene TRBV5-6; TRBD1 is a possible D gene (5 bases). This CDR3 spans 14 amino acids. Germline V gene sequence: CDR1 SGHDT, CDR2 YYEEEE. V was pared by 4 bases and J by 8 bases, with 13 bases between. The CDR3 loop reads CASSETEYHSPLHF. For the CDR3, the DNA is TGTGCCAGCAGCGAGACAGAGTATCATTCACCCCTCCACTTT.

J is TRBJ2-5 and V is TRBV18; D is undetermined. The CDR3 runs to 14 residues. V was trimmed by 8 bases and J by 1 base, leaving 14 bases between them. Germline V gives CDR1 KGHSH, CDR2 LQKENI. In DNA form, the CDR3 reads TGTGCCAGCAACCCACTATCAACCCAAGAGACCCAGTACTTC. This translates into CASNPLSTQETQYF. The full variable domain, rest sourced from reference TRBV18 and TRBJ2-5, is NAGVMQNPRHLVRRRGQEARLRCSPMKGHSHVYWYRQLPEEGLKFMVYLQKENIIDESGMPKERFSAEFPKEGPSILRIQQVVRGDSAAYFCASNPLSTQETQYFGPGTRLLVL.

The chain recombines TRBV11-2 with TRBJ2-7; D gene unclear. The CDR3 consists of 15 residues. Germline CDR1 reads SGHAT; CDR2 reads FQNNGV. Trimming took off 1 base at V and 3 bases at J, with 13 bases between the two ends. CDR3 in amino acids: CASSLARAHYYEQYV. In nucleotides, the CDR3 is TGTGCCAGCAGCTTAGCGAGAGCTCATTACTACGAGCAGTACGTC.

The chain couples TRBV11-2 to TRBJ2-7; 11 bases fit TRBD2. CDR3 size: 15 residues. Germline values: CDR1 SGHAT, CDR2 FQNNGV. The junction had 4 bases not matched to a gene; V was cut back by 4 bases and J by 2 bases. For the CDR3, the DNA is TGTGCCAGCAGCTCTAGCGGGGGGCATCCCTACGAGCAGTACTTC. It codes for CASSSSGGHPYEQYF.

This rearrangement joins TRBV4-1 to TRBJ2-3, with 14 bases fitting TRBD2. The CDR3 totals 17 residues. Germline CDR1 reads MGHRA; CDR2 reads YSYEKL. V dropped 6 bases and J dropped 2; count of bases not matched to a gene: 7. As DNA, the CDR3 is TGCGCCAGCAGGACAGGACTAGCGGGAGGCCCCACAGATACGCAGTATTTT. It yields the protein CASRTGLAGGPTDTQYF.

The rearrangement joins TRBV5-6 to TRBJ2-7; 7 positions agree with TRBD2. CDR1 and CDR2 from the germline V gene are SGHDT and YYEEEE. The CDR3 covers 15 residues. V gave up 0 bases and J gave up 0 bases; unmatched junction bases: 3. Here the CDR3 reads CASSLAGGSSYEQYV. The CDR3, as DNA: TGTGCCAGCAGCTTGGCGGGCGGGAGCTCCTACGAGCAGTACGTC.

The chain uses TRBV5-5 and TRBJ2-3, with 7 bases identical to TRBD2. V was clipped by 1 base and J by 6 bases; unmatched bases: 8. Per germline, CDR1 SGHKS and CDR2 YYEKEE (reference sequence). This CDR3 is built from 15 residues. CDR3 amino acids: CASSLLGGVVDTQYF. The DNA for the CDR3 is TGTGCCAGCAGCTTGTTGGGAGGGGTAGTGGATACGCAGTATTTT.

The V and J genes are TRBV9 and TRBJ2-2; D is unresolved. CDR3 size: 12 residues. Trimming cost V 0 bases and J 7 bases, with 4 bases left between them. From germline, CDR1 is SGDLS and CDR2 YYNGEE. The DNA for the CDR3 is TGTGCCAGCAGCGTAGTATTCGGGGAGCTGTTTTTT. Its translation is CASSVVFGELFF.

The J gene is TRBJ1-2, the V gene TRBV7-8; D call uncertain. V lost 3 bases and J 7 bases, leaving 9 bases between the germline ends. This CDR3 spans 12 amino acids. Germline V gene sequence: CDR1 SGHVS, CDR2 FQNEAQ. The CDR3 region is CASSFHRSGYTF. The DNA of the CDR3 is TGTGCCAGCAGCTTCCACCGGTCTGGCTACACCTTC.

The chain links TRBV6-5 to TRBJ1-1; D is uncertain. The CDR3 totals 13 residues. Trimming shortened V by 5 bases and J by 7 bases, and 14 bases separated the two germline ends. Germline assignment: CDR1 MNHEY and CDR2 SVGAGI. CDR3 sequence: CASSIHQRGEAFF. DNA of the CDR3: TGTGCCAGCAGTATCCATCAGAGAGGTGAAGCTTTCTTT.

About this clone: This specimen includes other DNA sequences encoding the same CDR3. The gene calls are TRBV18 and TRBJ2-3, with 8 bases that match TRBD2. The CDR3 has 17 amino acids. CDR1 KGHSH and CDR2 LQKENI come from the germline V gene. The V gene end was trimmed by 6 bases and the J gene end by 1 base; junction bases not matched to a gene: 12. This chain's CDR3 is CASSPRPAGAGTDTQYF. In DNA form, the CDR3 reads TGTGCCAGCTCTCCAAGGCCAGCGGGGGCCGGCACAGATACGCAGTATTTT.

The chain joins TRBV11-2 to TRBJ2-5; the D gene is possibly TRBD1 (5 bases). The length of the CDR3 is 15 residues. Germline V gene lookup returns CDR1 SGHAT and CDR2 FQNNGV. Trimming removed 5 bases from V and 2 bases from J, with 15 bases in between. As DNA, the CDR3 is TGTGCCAGCAGCCCATCAGGGATGGGGCAAGAGACCCAGTACTTC. Protein product: CASSPSGMGQETQYF.

V usage is TRBV6-5 and J usage is TRBJ2-7; tentatively, D is TRBD1 or TRBD2 (5 bases each). CDR1 is MNHEY, CDR2 SVGAGI, per germline. The CDR3 contains 14 residues. The V end lost 0 bases, the J end lost 7 bases, and 13 bases lay between the germline ends. The CDR3 protein is CASSYSGVTGEQYV. As DNA, the CDR3 is TGTGCCAGCAGTTACTCAGGGGTTACGGGGGAGCAGTACGTC.

The CDR3 reads CASSPRQNTGELFF. DNA for the CDR3: TGTGCCAGCTCACCGCGGCAGAACACCGGGGAGCTGTTTTTT. V is TRBV18 and J is TRBJ2-2; no clear D. The CDR3 spans 14 residues. Trimming stripped 3 bases from V and 1 base from J, with 6 bases between. Germline CDR1 KGHSH, CDR2 LQKENI.

V gene TRBV27 combines with J gene TRBJ2-5; TRBD2 aligns across 10 bases. CDR3 length: 17 residues. In germline, CDR1 is MNHEY, CDR2 SMNVEV (reference sequence). Trimming cost V 5 bases and J 5 bases; bases outside gene matches: 14. DNA of the CDR3: TGTGCCAGCAGTCCCCTGGCTAGCGGGGGAGAGGGGGAGACCCAGTACTTC. As protein: CASSPLASGGEGETQYF.

This chain connects TRBV7-9 to TRBJ1-5; tentatively, D is TRBD1 (6 bases). Germline CDR1 reads SEHNR; CDR2 reads FQNEAQ (reference sequence). This CDR3 contains 13 residues. Trimming removed 5 bases from V and 4 bases from J, with 9 bases in between. The DNA of the CDR3 is TGTGCCAGCAGCGGTACAGGGAATCAGCCCCAGCATTTT. Translating gives CASSGTGNQPQHF.

The rearrangement joins TRBV5-4 to TRBJ2-3, with 11 bases fitting TRBD1. The junction had 6 bases not matched to a gene; V was cut back by 5 bases and J by 4 bases. The CDR3 has 15 residues. Germline V gene lookup returns CDR1 SGHNT and CDR2 YYREEE (reference sequence). In DNA, the CDR3 is TGTGCCAGCAGTTTCGGACAGGGGGCAGCAGATACGCAGTATTTT. Residues: CASSFGQGAADTQYF.

The chain joins TRBV10-1 to TRBJ2-2; maybe TRBD2 (6 bases). CDR3 length: 17 residues. The germline V gene has CDR1 WNHNN and CDR2 SYGVQD (reference sequence). V was pared by 0 bases and J by 4 bases, with 15 bases between. CDR3 sequence (DNA): TGCGCCAGCAGTGAGTCGGTCTCCGGGGGAGGCACCGGGGAGCTGTTTTTT. Translating gives CASSESVSGGGTGELFF.

This clone has more than one count but fewer than ten. The CDR3 DNA reads as TGTGCCAGCAGTGTAACCCCACAGGGCAACTATGGCTACACCTTC. Translating it yields CASSVTPQGNYGYTF. V and J are TRBV27 and TRBJ1-2; TRBD1 might be the D (6 bases). Germline V lookup: CDR1 MNHEY, CDR2 SMNVEV (reference sequence). The germline V and J ends were trimmed by 5 bases and 2 bases, with 15 bases remaining between them. CDR3 length equals 15 residues.

The chain is built from TRBV6-6 and TRBJ2-5, with TRBD2 matching 15 bases. Per the germline V gene, CDR1 is MNHNY and CDR2 is SVGAGI (reference sequence). Losses at the gene ends were 6 bases for V and 3 bases for J; bases not matched to a gene: 5. The length of the CDR3 is 16 residues. CDR3 residues: CASSPGLAGGEETQYF. The CDR3 DNA follows: TGTGCCAGCAGCCCAGGACTAGCGGGGGGGGAAGAGACCCAGTACTTC.

The chain links TRBV7-8 to TRBJ2-1, with 10 bases identical to TRBD2. This CDR3 is built from 12 residues. CDR1 and CDR2 (germline): SGHVS, FQNEAQ. J lost 15 bases, V lost 5 bases, and 7 bases had no gene match. CDR3 sequence reads: CASSVSGGFGFF. As DNA, the CDR3 is TGTGCCAGCAGCGTTAGCGGGGGGTTCGGGTTCTTC. Full variable domain (remainder filled in from reference TRBV7-8 and TRBJ2-1): GAGVSQSPRYKVAKRGQDVALRCDPISGHVSLFWYQQALGQGPEFLTYFQNEAQLDKSGLPSDRFFAERPEGSVSTLKIQRTQQEDSAVYLCASSVSGGFGFFGPGTRLTVL.

J is TRBJ1-4 and V is TRBV12-5, with D unclear. Germline CDR1 and CDR2: LGHNT and FRNRAP. With 6 bases removed from V and 6 bases from J, the gap between germline ends came to 11 bases. The length of the CDR3 is 13 residues. CDR3 sequence: CASGSQLDEKLFF. The CDR3 DNA sequence: TGTGCTAGTGGGTCACAATTGGATGAAAAACTGTTTTTT.

J is TRBJ1-2 and V is TRBV10-3; D gene unclear. Germline CDR1 and CDR2: ENHRY and SYGVKD. This CDR3 comprises 12 residues. Deletions cut 7 bases from V and 6 bases from J, with 12 bases between. In DNA form, the CDR3 reads TGTGCCATCACTCCAGGAATACATGGCTACACCTTC. It codes for CAITPGIHGYTF.

CDR3 sequence (DNA): TGCGCCAGCAGCCGGTCCTCGAGCTTCACCGGGGAGCTGTTTTTT. This encodes CASSRSSSFTGELFF. This rearrangement joins TRBV5-1 to TRBJ2-2; D unresolved. The CDR3 contains 15 residues. Trimming removed 4 bases from V and 4 bases from J, with 14 bases in between. CDR1 is SGHRS and CDR2 is YFSETQ in the germline V gene.